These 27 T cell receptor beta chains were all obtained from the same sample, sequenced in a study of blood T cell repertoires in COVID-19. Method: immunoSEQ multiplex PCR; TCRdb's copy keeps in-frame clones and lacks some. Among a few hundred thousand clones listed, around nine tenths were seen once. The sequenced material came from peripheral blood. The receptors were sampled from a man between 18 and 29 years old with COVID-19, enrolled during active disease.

The CDR3 nucleotides are TGTGCCAGCAGCCAACTAGCGGGATTGGCAGATACGCAGTATTTT. Translating it yields CASSQLAGLADTQYF. V and J are TRBV14 and TRBJ2-3, with TRBD2 identical over 9 bases. Trimming at V came to 2 bases and at J to 4 bases, leaving 4 bases not matched to a gene. The length of the CDR3 is 15 residues. The germline V gene has CDR1 SGHDN and CDR2 FVKESK.

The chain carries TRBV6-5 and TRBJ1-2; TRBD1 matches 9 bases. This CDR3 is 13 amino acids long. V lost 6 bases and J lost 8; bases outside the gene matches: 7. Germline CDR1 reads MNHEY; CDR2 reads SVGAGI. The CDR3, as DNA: TGTGCCAGCAGAGGACAGGGGCGGAGGGGCTACACCTTC. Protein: CASRGQGRRGYTF.

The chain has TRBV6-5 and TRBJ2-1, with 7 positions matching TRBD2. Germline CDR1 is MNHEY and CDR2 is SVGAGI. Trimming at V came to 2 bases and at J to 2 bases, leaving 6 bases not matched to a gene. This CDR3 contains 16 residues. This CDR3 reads CASSYEGGRPYNEQFF. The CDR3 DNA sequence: TGTGCCAGCAGTTACGAGGGCGGGAGACCCTACAATGAGCAGTTCTTC.

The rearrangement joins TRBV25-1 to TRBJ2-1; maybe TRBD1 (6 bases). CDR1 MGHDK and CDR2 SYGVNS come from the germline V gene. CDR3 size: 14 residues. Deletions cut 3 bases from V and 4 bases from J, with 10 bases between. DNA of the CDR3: TGTGCCAGCAGTGACGTCGGACAGTACAATGAGCAGTTCTTC. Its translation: CASSDVGQYNEQFF.

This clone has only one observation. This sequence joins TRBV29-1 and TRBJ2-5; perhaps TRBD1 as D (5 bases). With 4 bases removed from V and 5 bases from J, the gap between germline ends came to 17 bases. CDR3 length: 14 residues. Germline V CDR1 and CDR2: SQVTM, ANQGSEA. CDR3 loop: CSVALRQLSETQYF. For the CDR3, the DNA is TGCAGCGTTGCCCTTAGACAGCTTAGCGAGACCCAGTACTTC.

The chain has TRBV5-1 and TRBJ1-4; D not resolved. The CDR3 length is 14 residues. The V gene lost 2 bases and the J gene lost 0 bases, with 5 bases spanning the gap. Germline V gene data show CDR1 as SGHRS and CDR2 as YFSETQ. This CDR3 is CASSFSATNEKLFF. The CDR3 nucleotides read TGCGCCAGCAGCTTCTCGGCAACTAATGAAAAACTGTTTTTT.

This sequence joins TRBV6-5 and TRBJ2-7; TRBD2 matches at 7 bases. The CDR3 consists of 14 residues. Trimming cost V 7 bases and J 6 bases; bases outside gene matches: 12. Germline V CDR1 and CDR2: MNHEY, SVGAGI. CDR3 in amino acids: CASKSGETPTEQYF. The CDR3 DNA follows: TGTGCCAGCAAGAGCGGGGAGACACCTACCGAGCAGTACTTC.

The CDR3 loop is CASSPGGVTYEQYF. CDR3 nucleotide sequence: TGCGCCAGCTCCCCGGGCGGGGTTACCTACGAGCAGTACTTC. The genes are TRBV10-1 and TRBJ2-7; D is perhaps TRBD2 (6 bases). This CDR3 contains 14 residues. Germline-derived CDR1 and CDR2 are WNHNN and SYGVQD (reference sequence). The germline V and J ends were trimmed by 8 bases and 2 bases, with 16 bases remaining between them.

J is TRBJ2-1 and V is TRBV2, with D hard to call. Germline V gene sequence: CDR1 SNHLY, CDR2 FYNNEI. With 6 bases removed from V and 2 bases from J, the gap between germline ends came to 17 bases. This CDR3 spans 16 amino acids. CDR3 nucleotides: TGTGCCAGCAGAGCTTTCTTGGGCCCCCCCTACAATGAGCAGTTCTTC. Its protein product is CASRAFLGPPYNEQFF.

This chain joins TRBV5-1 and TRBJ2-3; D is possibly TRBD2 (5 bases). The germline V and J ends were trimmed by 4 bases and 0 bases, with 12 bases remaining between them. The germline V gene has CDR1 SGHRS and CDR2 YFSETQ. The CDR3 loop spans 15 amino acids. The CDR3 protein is CASSPDGISTDTQYF. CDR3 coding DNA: TGCGCCAGCAGCCCCGACGGGATAAGCACAGATACGCAGTATTTT.

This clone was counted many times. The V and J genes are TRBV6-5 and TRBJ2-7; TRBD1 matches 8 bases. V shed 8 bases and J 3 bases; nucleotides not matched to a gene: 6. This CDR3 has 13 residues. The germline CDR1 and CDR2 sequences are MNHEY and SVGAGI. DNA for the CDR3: TGTGCCAGCCGTTGGACAGGGAGCTACGAGCAGTACTTC. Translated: CASRWTGSYEQYF.

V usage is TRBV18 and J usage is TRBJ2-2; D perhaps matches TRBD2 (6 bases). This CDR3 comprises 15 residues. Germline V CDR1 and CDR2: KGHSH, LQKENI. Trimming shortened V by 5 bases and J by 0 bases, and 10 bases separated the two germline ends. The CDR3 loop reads CASSGGLPNTGELFF. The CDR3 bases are TGTGCCAGCTCAGGGGGACTGCCGAACACCGGGGAGCTGTTTTTT.

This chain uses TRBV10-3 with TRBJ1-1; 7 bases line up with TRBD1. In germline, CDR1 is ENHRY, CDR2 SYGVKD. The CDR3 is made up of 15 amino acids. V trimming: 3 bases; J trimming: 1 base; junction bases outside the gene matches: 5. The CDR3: CAISDGGTENTEAFF. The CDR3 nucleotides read TGTGCCATCAGTGATGGCGGGACAGAGAACACTGAAGCTTTCTTT.

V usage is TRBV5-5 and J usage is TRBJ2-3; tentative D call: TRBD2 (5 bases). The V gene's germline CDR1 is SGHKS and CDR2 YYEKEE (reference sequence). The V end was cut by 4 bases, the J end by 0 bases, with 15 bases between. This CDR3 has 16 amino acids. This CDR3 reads CASSELLGVSTDTQYF. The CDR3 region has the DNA TGTGCCAGCAGCGAGCTACTAGGTGTTAGCACAGATACGCAGTATTTT. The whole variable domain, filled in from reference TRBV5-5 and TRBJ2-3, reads DAGVTQSPTHLIKTRGQQVTLRCSPISGHKSVSWYQQVLGQGPQFIFQYYEKEERGRGNFPDRFSARQFPNYSSELNVNALLLGDSALYLCASSELLGVSTDTQYFGPGTRLTVL.

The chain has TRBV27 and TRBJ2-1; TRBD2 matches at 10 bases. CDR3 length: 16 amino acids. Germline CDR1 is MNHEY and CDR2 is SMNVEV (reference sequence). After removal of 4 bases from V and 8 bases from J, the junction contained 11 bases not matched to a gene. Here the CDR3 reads CASSSPGKRGGDEQFF. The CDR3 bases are TGTGCCAGCAGTTCCCCCGGGAAGCGGGGGGGGGATGAGCAGTTCTTC.

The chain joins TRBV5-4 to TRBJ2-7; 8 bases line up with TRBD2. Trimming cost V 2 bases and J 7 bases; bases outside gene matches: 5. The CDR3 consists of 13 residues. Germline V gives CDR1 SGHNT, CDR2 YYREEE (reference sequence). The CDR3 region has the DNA TGTGCCAGCAGCTTTGGGATAGCGGGAGAGCAGTACTTC. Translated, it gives CASSFGIAGEQYF.

CDR3 sequence (DNA): TGTGCCAGCAGTTCGACAACAACTAATGAAAAACTGTTTTTT. Its protein product is CASSSTTTNEKLFF. V and J are TRBV6-5 and TRBJ1-4, with unresolved D. The germline gives CDR1 MNHEY, CDR2 SVGAGI. The ends were cut back, 4 bases at V and 0 bases at J, with 6 bases in the middle. The CDR3 has 14 residues.

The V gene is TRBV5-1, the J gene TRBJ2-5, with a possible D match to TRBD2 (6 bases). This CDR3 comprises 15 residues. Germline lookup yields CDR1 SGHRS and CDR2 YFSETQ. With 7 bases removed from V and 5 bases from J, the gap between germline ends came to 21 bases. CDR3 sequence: CASVPSPGGGETQYF. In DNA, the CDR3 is TGCGCCAGCGTACCATCCCCCGGGGGAGGTGAGACCCAGTACTTC.

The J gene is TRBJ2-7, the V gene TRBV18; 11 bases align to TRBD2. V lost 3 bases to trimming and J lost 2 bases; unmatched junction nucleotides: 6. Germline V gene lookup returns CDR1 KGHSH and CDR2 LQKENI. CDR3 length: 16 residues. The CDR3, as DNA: TGTGCCAGCTCACCCATACTAGCGGGAGAAGCCTACGAGCAGTACTTC. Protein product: CASSPILAGEAYEQYF.

The CDR3 DNA sequence: TGTGCCAGTAGTATGGGCGGGGGGAAGGCCTTCAATGAGCAGTTCTTC. This sequence encodes CASSMGGGKAFNEQFF. The chain is built from TRBV19 and TRBJ2-1, with 8 bases lining up with TRBD2. The V and J ends lost 3 bases and 6 bases, in that order; junction bases with no gene match: 10. CDR1 LNHDA and CDR2 SQIVND come from the germline V gene (reference sequence). The CDR3 totals 16 residues.

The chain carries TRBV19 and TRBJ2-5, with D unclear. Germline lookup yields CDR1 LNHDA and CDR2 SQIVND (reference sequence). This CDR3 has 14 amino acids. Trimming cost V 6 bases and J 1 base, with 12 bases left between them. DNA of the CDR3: TGTGCCAGTAGCCCGACACTCACCCAAGAGACCCAGTACTTC. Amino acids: CASSPTLTQETQYF.

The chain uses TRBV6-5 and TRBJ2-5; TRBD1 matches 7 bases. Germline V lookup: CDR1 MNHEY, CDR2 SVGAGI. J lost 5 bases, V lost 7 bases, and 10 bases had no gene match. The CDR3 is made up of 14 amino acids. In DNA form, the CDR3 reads TGTGCCAGCACCCTGAACAGGGGTAGGGAGACCCAGTACTTC. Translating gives CASTLNRGRETQYF.

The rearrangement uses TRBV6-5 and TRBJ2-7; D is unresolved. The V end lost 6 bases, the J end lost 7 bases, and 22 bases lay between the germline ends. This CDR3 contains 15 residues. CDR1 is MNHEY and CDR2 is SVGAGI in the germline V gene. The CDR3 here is CASRTNFYSLWEQYF. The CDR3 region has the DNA TGTGCCAGCAGGACGAACTTTTACAGCTTGTGGGAGCAGTACTTC.

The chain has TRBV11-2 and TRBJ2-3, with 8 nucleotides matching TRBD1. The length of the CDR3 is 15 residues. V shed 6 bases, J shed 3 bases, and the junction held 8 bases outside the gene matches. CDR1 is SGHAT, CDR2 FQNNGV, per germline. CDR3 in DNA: TGTGCCAGCAGTCATCCGGGACAGGTGACAGATACGCAGTATTTT. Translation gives CASSHPGQVTDTQYF.

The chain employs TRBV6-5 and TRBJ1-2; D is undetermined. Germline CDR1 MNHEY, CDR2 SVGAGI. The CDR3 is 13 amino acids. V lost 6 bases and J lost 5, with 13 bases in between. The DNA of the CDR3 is TGTGCCAGCAGCCCAGATAACAGTTATGGCTACACCTTC. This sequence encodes CASSPDNSYGYTF.

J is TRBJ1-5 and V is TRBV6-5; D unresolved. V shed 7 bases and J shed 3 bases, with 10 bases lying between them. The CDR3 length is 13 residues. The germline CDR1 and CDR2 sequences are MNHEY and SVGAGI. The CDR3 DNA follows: TGTGCCAGCACGGCAGACTACAATCAGCCCCAGCATTTT. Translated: CASTADYNQPQHF.

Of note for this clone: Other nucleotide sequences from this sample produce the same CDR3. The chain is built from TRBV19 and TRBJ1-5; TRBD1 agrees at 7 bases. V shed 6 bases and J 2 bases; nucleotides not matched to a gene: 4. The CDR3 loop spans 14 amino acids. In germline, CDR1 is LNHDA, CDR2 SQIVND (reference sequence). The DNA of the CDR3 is TGTGCCAGTAGCCCCACAGGGGGCAATCAGCCCCAGCATTTT. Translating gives CASSPTGGNQPQHF.